This paragraph covers one T cell receptor (beta chain) sequence. Only a few counts were recorded for this clonotype. Its antigen specificity is not known. No qualities accompany the bases; no much larger clone lies one base away. As encoded in the germline V gene, CDR1 is SQVTM while CDR2 is ANQGSEA. Trimming removed 5 bases from V and 6 bases from J, leaving 16 bases between the germline ends. Counted from cysteine to phenylalanine, this CDR3 has 13 amino acids. The DNA shown is the 39-base CDR3, in frame from base 1. To prepare the library, 5' RACE was applied. Reads for this sample came from an Illumina HiSeq 2000. A universal primer binding site was added through template switching, and the final cDNA carried a unique molecular identifier so that TCR cDNA molecules could be counted accurately. Specific primers in the conserved constant-segment region were used to synthesize first-strand cDNA for the TCR alpha and beta chains. To control for contamination, every cDNA library was double barcoded, receiving both a SMART-Mk sample barcode and Illumina barcodes. Two successive PCR steps introduced TruSeq adapter sequences along with Illumina sample barcodes. TCR alpha and beta cDNA libraries were sequenced on the Illumina HiSeq platform with custom primers. As for the original processing: Raw reads were processed with MiGEC to extract unique molecular identifiers, and MiXCR was used to determine CDR3 positions. For each individual, recombination models were inferred using an EM algorithm with the repgenHMM and IGoR tools. The tcR package in R was used for shared clonotype analysis, with sharing normalized by the product of cloneset sizes. Out-of-frame nonproductive sequences were analyzed to study raw recombination free of thymic and clonal selection effects. TCRdb handled the public reads itself, with Q25 trimming in fastp and clone calling in MiXCR, and kept productive beta chains. Under each unique CDR3 protein, matching rows form one entry showing the most common genes and DNA. These V and J calls originate from TCRdb's pipeline instead of the authors' own analysis. This sample holds around 230,000 distinct CDR3 sequences; over 8% were observed only once. Of the sample, 4% to 6% falls within the top ten clones.

This entry comes from a study of identical twins (dated by TCRdb to 2016 to 2017). A note on the overall study: TCR alpha and beta repertoires from monozygotic twins, unrelated adults of various ages and cord blood were deep-sequenced to test whether fetal clonotypes persist. To rule out contamination, replicate twin experiments were performed at different times with different library preparation protocols. The study at large found these results: Out-of-frame TCR alpha sequences shared between twins showed an excess of low generation-probability sequences compared with coincidental sharing between unrelated individuals. Out-of-frame TCR alpha sharing in monozygotic twins was systematically underestimated by recombination models, whereas sharing between unrelated individuals was in agreement with the recombination models. Excess twin sharing in beta out-of-frame sequences was weaker because fewer shared sequences lowered the signal-to-noise ratio. Zero-insertion analyses could be partly confounded by invariant T cells such as MAIT and iNKT, although diverse VJ usage argued against such confounding for most clonotypes. Because the same donors could not be followed over many years, the conclusions depended on cross-sectional statistical analysis. Abundant cord blood beta clonotypes had fewer insertions, young adult naive repertoires showed a similar but weaker trend, and memory repertoires showed no such trend.

Every donor was a healthy Caucasian. Miltenyi CD45RO+ enrichment and human naive T-cell isolation kits were used to isolate memory (CD45RO+) and naive T cells from PBMC. Recombination linked TRBV29-1 to TRBJ1-1; confidence is insufficient to name the D gene. Sequenced input: memory (CD45RO+) T cells sorted from blood. Explained via the paper, the cell subset or site label denotes: CD45RO+ enriched T cells. The clonotype originates from a woman in her late teens or twenties in good health. The CDR3 here reads CSVWAGSWAEAFF. Read as DNA, the sequence is TGCAGCGTTTGGGCGGGGAGCTGGGCTGAAGCTTTCTTT.